This is a list of T cell receptor beta chains from one sample in a study of cytomegalovirus exposure and HLA in healthy donors. This table comes from immunoSEQ multiplex PCR, and its TCRdb copy is limited to in-frame clones, with some not included. The sample has about 89,000 clones; roughly two thirds are singletons. Sequencing was done on a sample of PBMCs. These receptors were collected from a young woman in good health and CMV-seronegative. The CDR3 runs from the conserved cysteine through the conserved F or W. The order of the fields is J gene, clone size, V gene, D gene, CDR3 protein, CDR3 DNA. D genes are given only for firm matches. Not all rows give a size; the values are once, few, many and, for expanded clones, a class.

TRBJ1-2	NA	TRBV5-6	NA	CASSLAGGGKGYTF	TGTGCCAGCAGCTTGGCCGGGGGTGGTAAGGGCTACACCTTC
TRBJ2-1	NA	TRBV9	TRBD2	CASSVVGLAGGEQFF	TGTGCCAGCAGCGTAGTAGGCCTAGCGGGAGGTGAGCAGTTCTTC
TRBJ2-7	NA	TRBV28	NA	CASSTGMGSYEQYF	TGTGCCAGCAGCACGGGAATGGGCTCCTACGAGCAGTACTTC
TRBJ2-7	NA	TRBV19	NA	CASSITGDPSYEQYF	TGTGCCAGTAGTATTACGGGGGACCCCTCCTACGAGCAGTACTTC
TRBJ2-5	NA	TRBV29-1	NA	CSVPSVETQYF	TGCAGCGTCCCCTCGGTAGAGACCCAGTACTTC
TRBJ2-7	once	TRBV29-1	TRBD2	CSAELAEHNSYEQYF	TGCAGCGCCGAACTAGCGGAACATAATTCCTACGAGCAGTACTTC
TRBJ1-2	NA	TRBV5-1	NA	CASSPEGGPRGYTF	TGCGCCAGCAGCCCCGAGGGGGGGCCAAGGGGCTACACCTTC
TRBJ1-2	NA	TRBV28	NA	CASSLEDILPNYGYTF	TGTGCCAGCAGTTTAGAGGACATTCTCCCTAACTATGGCTACACCTTC
TRBJ2-3	NA	TRBV7-9	NA	CASSTDEEYTDTQYF	TGTGCCAGCAGCACTGACGAGGAGTACACAGATACGCAGTATTTT
TRBJ2-2	NA	TRBV5-1	NA	CASSKETRTGELFF	TGCGCCAGCAGCAAAGAGACTCGGACCGGGGAGCTGTTTTTT
TRBJ2-7	NA	TRBV5-1	NA	CASSLSPIVTYEQYF	TGCGCCAGCAGCTTGTCGCCAATAGTTACCTACGAGCAGTACTTC
TRBJ2-3	few	TRBV7-9	TRBD2	CASSSLAGVTDTQYF	TGTGCCAGCAGCTCTTTAGCGGGGGTCACAGATACGCAGTATTTT
TRBJ2-3	NA	TRBV10-1	NA	CASSGGDAQYF	TGCGCCAGCAGTGGAGGAGATGCGCAGTATTTT